This T cell receptor (beta chain) was retrieved from a study of regulatory T cells in long-lasting Graves disease (dated by TCRdb to about 2021). Some background on the complete study: Antithyroid drugs had been taken for less than 3 months by newly diagnosed Graves' disease patients. This study used TCR sequencing and RNA sequencing of peripheral blood to compare persistent Graves' disease patients against newly diagnosed Graves' disease patients. The study was registered as a clinical trial and conducted in China. A total of 35 or so samples underwent TCR sequencing: around 13 from persistent and roughly 20 from newly diagnosed Graves' disease patients. Paper-wide results and their limitations: Sequencing and analysis were limited to the TCR beta chain. The authors acknowledged the small sample size as a limitation that may reduce accuracy. Because the primary lesion, thyroid tissue, could not be accessed, the study looked at peripheral blood alone. Lower TCR Shannon entropy and fewer highly expanded clones were observed in persistent Graves' disease patients than in newly diagnosed patients, which suggested clonal expansion. Preferential use of TRBV28, TRBJ1-2 and TRBJ2-5 was observed in persistent disease, whereas TRBV20-1 and TRBJ2-1 were favored in newly diagnosed disease. Persistent patients shared more public clonotypes among themselves (around 2,500) than newly diagnosed patients did (over 900).

This clonotype was counted at least ten times. Its specific antigen is unknown. Base qualities are not provided; no much larger clone lies one nucleotide away. The sample's time point, from its label and the paper: newly diagnosed GD, antithyroid drugs for less than 3 months. RNA was extracted from PBMCs in TRIzol for both TCR sequencing and RNA sequencing. The diagnosis of Graves' disease followed American Thyroid Association guidelines. Patients for the study were recruited at an endocrinology department in Xi'an, China. From each patient, about 9 milliliters of peripheral blood was collected into an EDTA anticoagulant tube. Ficoll Paque Plus density gradient separation was used to isolate PBMCs, and no further T cell sorting was performed. RNA quality was checked with an Agilent 2100 Bioanalyzer and agarose gel, and concentration with a NanoDrop 2000. Counted from cysteine to phenylalanine, this CDR3 has 13 amino acids. Only CDR3 DNA is held: 39 bases, read in frame from base 1. The germline V gene (reference sequence) specifies DFQATT as CDR1 and SNEGSKA as CDR2. Trimming removed 5 bases from V and 4 bases from J; the gene matches leave 1 base unexplained.

The protocol used for the library was multiplex PCR. TCRdb shows the sequencer as Illumina HiSeq 4000. To build TCR beta libraries, CDR3 regions were amplified by Arm-PCR using iRepertoire HTBI primers. PCR products were gel purified before sequencing. Per the source publication's procedure: Across samples, some 62 TRBV and roughly 15 TRBJ segments were identified and used for gene usage analysis of CDR3 amino acid clonotypes. COPE and FqMerger were used to merge the filtered high-quality paired reads into contigs. BLAST was used to align contigs to IMGT TRBV, TRBD and TRBJ reference genes, and CDR3 was defined according to IMGT. Clonotypes above 0.1% frequency were classified as highly expanded clones. Shannon entropy served as the measure of repertoire diversity, while the Gini coefficient captured V-J evenness. Clonotypes shared by more than one individual were considered public. In TCRdb, the public reads were trimmed at Q25 with fastp and aligned with MiXCR, with productive beta chains retained. Records with the same CDR3 protein are collapsed into one entry carrying the most frequent genes and DNA. These V and J calls originate from TCRdb's pipeline instead of the authors' own analysis. Recorded for this sample are some 350,000 distinct CDR3 sequences; around 16% of them occurred a single time. The top ten clonotypes cover around 20% of the sample.

These sequences were also reported in another study, on T cells in Graves' hyperthyroidism and ophthalmopathy. From the second report: Stable Graves' hyperthyroidism was defined as the absence of progression to ophthalmopathy over 18 months of follow-up. The hyperthyroidism patients were between 18 and 65 years old and newly diagnosed, with a disease duration of less than 2 months. Exclusion was applied to patients with uncontrolled infections, other autoimmune diseases, pregnancy or lactation. Diagnoses relied on clinical symptoms, serum thyroxine and TRAb, thyroid ultrasound and orbital computed tomography. The first round of RT-PCR for the TCR CDR3 was performed with the HTBI primer set and the Qiagen OneStep RT-PCR kit. Blood samples also contained most of the expanded thyroid clonotypes (frequency above 0.001), which suggests that blood repertoires may reflect thyroid immune responses. Ophthalmopathy was separated from stable hyperthyroidism by a 13 V-J signature model, with 85% to 90% sensitivity and roughly 81% specificity obtained in cross-validation and 80%/75% obtained in testing. During validation, the model predicted progression to ophthalmopathy a median of roughly 7.1 months ahead of onset, with around 71% sensitivity and around 72% specificity. To identify TCR V-J signatures that set the groups apart, the researchers used a discovery cohort of roughly 100 patients, made up of 43 with Graves' ophthalmopathy and around 58 with stable Graves' hyperthyroidism. Prospective prediction of ophthalmopathy was tested in an independent validation cohort of under 20 hyperthyroidism patients and 15 to 17 patients who later progressed to ophthalmopathy. The 75 to 100 discovery patients were divided at random into training and test sets in a 7:3 ratio. In addition, the study compared T-cell repertoires in thyroid tissue and in blood from five or six Graves' hyperthyroidism patients. Once sampling was done, hyperthyroidism patients were given methimazole at a starting dose of 30 mg daily, whereas ophthalmopathy patients were given high-dose intravenous methylprednisolone. The libraries were constructed in a second round of multiplex PCR and then size-selected and purified. The libraries were sequenced on an Illumina HiSeq2000 using paired-end 100 bp reads. SOAPnuke was used to process the raw data, throwing out any read that contained adapters or uncalled bases, had a mean Phred below 15, or lacked an exact constant-primer or identifier match. COPE v1.2.5 was used to merge high-quality paired reads, and clonotypes were defined as unique nucleotide sequences. MiTCR v1.1 was used to align clonotypes to the IMGT TRBV, TRBD and TRBJ reference segments. The analysis included only V-J combinations with a frequency above 0.0001, which together covered about 99% of the repertoires. The TCS score was defined as F50 (clonal expansion) divided by E x V (chaos), with BLOSUM62-based TCRdist calculated between CDR3 peptides within each V-J. Welch's t-statistics and random forest reduced 500 to 550 V-J features to roughly 13, which were used in a naive Bayes classifier (R e1071). No statistical method was used to fix the sample size in advance, and group allocation was not hidden from the investigators. TCR Vbeta CDR3 sequencing of some 140 peripheral blood samples (43 ophthalmopathy, some 75 hyperthyroidism and roughly 17 progressor patients) is reported in the paper.

Sequenced here: peripheral blood mononuclear cells (PBMCs), sampled at new diagnosis, from a patient treated with antithyroid drugs. This chain is built from TRBV20-1 and TRBJ2-1, with TRBD2 identical over 11 junction bases. The source is a young woman with Graves disease. Donor details come from another sample of the same person, matched by shared clones. The nucleotides read TGCAGTGCTCCTAGCGGGGGGTACAATGAGCAGTTCTTC. Its protein is CSAPSGGYNEQFF.